This record looks at one T cell receptor (beta chain) sequence and its context. The data were obtained in a study of blood T cell repertoires in COVID-19. The CDR3 is made up of 17 amino acids. Germline CDR1 is SGHVS and CDR2 is FNYEAQ. V dropped 1 base and J dropped 4 bases, with 17 bases sitting between them. Sequenced by immunoSEQ multiplex PCR; TCRdb stores in-frame clones only, minus some. In the table there are 80,000 to 95,000 clones, approximately 81% of which are singletons. Input material: peripheral blood. The J gene is TRBJ2-1, the V gene TRBV7-6; D gene uncertain. This receptor was taken from a man aged 80 or over with active or convalescent COVID-19. The CDR3: CASSLVVAEHYYNEQFF. The CDR3 DNA follows: TGTGCCAGCAGCTTAGTGGTAGCCGAGCATTATTACAATGAGCAGTTCTTC.